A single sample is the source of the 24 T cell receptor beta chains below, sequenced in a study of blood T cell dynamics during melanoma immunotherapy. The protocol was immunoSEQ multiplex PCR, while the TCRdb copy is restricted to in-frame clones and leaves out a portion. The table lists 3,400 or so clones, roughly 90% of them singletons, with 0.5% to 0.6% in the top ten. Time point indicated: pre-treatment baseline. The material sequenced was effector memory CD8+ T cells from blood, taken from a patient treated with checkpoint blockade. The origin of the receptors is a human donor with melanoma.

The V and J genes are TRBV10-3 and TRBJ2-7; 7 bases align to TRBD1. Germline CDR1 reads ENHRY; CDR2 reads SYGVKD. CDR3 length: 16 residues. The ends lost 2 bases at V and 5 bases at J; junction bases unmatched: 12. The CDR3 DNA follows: TGTGCCATCAGTGAGCTGGGACAGACAGGACCTCACGAGCAGTACTTC. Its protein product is CAISELGQTGPHEQYF.

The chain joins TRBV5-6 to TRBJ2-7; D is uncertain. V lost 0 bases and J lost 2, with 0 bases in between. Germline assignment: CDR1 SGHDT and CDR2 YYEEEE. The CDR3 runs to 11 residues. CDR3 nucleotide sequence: TGTGCCAGCAGCTTGGCCTACGAGCAGTACTTC. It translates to CASSLAYEQYF.

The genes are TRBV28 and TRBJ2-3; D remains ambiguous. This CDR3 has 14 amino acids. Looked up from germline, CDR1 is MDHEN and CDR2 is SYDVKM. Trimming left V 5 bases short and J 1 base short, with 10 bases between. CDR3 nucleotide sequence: TGTGCCAGCAGTGACGTAGGCGGCACAGATACGCAGTATTTT. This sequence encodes CASSDVGGTDTQYF. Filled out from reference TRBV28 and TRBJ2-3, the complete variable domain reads DVKVTQSSRYLVKRTGEKVFLECVQDMDHENMFWYRQDPGLGLRLIYFSYDVKMKEKGDIPEGYSVSREKKERFSLILESASTNQTSMYLCASSDVGGTDTQYFGPGTRLTVL.

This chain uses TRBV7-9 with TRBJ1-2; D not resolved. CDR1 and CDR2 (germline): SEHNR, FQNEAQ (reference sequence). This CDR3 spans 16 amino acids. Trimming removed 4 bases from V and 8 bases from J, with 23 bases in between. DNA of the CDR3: TGTGCCAGCAGCTCCACCCTACTGGGCGGGAATCCCGGCTACACCTTC. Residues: CASSSTLLGGNPGYTF.

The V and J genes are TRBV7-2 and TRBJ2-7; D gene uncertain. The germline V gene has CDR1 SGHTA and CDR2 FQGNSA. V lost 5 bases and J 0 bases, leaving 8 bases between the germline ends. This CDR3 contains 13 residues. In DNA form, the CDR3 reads TGTGCCAGCAGCATGGACCACTCCTACGAGCAGTACTTC. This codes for CASSMDHSYEQYF.

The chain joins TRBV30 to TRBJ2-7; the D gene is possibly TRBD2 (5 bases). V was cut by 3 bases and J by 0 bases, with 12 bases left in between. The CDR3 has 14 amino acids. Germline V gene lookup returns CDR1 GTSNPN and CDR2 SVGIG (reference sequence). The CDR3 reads CAWRDRGVSYEQYF. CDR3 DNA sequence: TGTGCCTGGAGAGACCGGGGAGTCTCCTACGAGCAGTACTTC. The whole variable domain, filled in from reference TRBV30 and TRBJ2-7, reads SQTIHQWPATLVQPVGSPLSLECTVEGTSNPNLYWYRQAAGRGLQLLFYSVGIGQISSEVPQNLSASRPQDRQFILSSKKLLLSDSGFYLCAWRDRGVSYEQYFGPGTRLTVT.

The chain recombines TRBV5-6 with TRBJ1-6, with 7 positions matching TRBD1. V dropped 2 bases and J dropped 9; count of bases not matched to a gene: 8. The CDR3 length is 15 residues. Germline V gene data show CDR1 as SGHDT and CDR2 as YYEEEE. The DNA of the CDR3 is TGTGCCAGCAGCTTCAGGTGGGACAGCGGTTCACCCCTCCACTTT. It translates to CASSFRWDSGSPLHF.

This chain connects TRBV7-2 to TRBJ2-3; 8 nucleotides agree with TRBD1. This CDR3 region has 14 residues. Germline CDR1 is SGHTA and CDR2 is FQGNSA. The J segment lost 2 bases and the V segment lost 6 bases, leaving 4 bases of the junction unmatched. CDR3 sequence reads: CASRRDRTTDTQYF. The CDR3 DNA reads TGTGCCAGCAGACGGGACAGGACCACAGATACGCAGTATTTT.

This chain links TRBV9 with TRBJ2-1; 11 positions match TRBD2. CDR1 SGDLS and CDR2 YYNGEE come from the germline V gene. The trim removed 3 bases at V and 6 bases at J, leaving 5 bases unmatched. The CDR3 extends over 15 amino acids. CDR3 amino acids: CASSGAGTSGNEQFF. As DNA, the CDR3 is TGTGCCAGCAGCGGCGCCGGGACTAGCGGCAATGAGCAGTTCTTC.

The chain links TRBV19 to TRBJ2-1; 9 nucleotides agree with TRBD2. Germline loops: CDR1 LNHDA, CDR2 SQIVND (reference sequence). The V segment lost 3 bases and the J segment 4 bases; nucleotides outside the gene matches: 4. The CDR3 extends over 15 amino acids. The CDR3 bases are TGTGCCAGTAGTATGGACACTAGCGGGTACAATGAGCAGTTCTTC. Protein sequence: CASSMDTSGYNEQFF.

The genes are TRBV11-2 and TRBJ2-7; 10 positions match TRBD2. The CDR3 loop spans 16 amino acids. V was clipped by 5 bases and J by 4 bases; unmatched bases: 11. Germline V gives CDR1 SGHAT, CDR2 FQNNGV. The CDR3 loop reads CASSHLIAGGGYEQYF. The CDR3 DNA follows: TGTGCCAGCAGCCACCTAATAGCGGGAGGCGGATACGAGCAGTACTTC.

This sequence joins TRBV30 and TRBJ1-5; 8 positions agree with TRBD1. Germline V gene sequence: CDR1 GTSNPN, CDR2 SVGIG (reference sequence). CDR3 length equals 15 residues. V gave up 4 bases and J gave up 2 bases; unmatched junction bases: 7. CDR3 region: CAWNPGQGGNQPQHF. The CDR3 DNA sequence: TGTGCCTGGAATCCTGGACAGGGCGGCAATCAGCCCCAGCATTTT.

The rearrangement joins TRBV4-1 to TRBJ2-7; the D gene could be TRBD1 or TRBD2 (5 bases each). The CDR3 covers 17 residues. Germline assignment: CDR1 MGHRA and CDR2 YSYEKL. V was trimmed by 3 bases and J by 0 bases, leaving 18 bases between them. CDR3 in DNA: TGCGCCAGCAGCCAGCGAACCGAGGGGCCGGACTCCTACGAGCAGTACTTC. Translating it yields CASSQRTEGPDSYEQYF.

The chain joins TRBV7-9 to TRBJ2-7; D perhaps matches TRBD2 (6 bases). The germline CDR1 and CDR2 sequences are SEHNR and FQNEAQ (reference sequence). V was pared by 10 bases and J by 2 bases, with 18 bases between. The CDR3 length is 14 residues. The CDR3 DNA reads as TGTGCCACCGTAGCGGAAACAAATCCCTACGAGCAGTACTTC. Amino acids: CATVAETNPYEQYF.

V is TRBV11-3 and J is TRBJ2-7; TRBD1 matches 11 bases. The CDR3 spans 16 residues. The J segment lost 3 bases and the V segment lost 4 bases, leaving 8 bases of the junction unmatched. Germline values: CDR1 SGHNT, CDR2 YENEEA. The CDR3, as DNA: TGTGCCAGCAGCTCATTCACGGGACAGGGGGGCTACGAGCAGTACTTC. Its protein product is CASSSFTGQGGYEQYF. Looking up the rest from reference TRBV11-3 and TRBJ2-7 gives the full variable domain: EAGVVQSPRYKIIEKKQPVAFWCNPISGHNTLYWYLQNLGQGPELLIRYENEEAVDDSQLPKDRFSAERLKGVDSTLKIQPAELGDSAVYLCASSSFTGQGGYEQYFGPGTRLTVT.

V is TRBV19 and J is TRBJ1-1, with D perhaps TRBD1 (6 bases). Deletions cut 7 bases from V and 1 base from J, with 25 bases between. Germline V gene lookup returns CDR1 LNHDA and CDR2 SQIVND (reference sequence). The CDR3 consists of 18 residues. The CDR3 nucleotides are TGTGCCAGTACCCCGAAAGATACTCGGCGGGACAAGAACACTGAAGCTTTCTTT. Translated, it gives CASTPKDTRRDKNTEAFF.

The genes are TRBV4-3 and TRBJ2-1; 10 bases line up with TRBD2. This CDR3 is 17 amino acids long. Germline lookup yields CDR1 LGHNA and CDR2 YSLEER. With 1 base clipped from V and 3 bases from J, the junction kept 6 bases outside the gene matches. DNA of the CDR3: TGCGCCAGCAGCCAAGGCTATGCTAGCGGGAGCTACAATGAGCAGTTCTTC. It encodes CASSQGYASGSYNEQFF.

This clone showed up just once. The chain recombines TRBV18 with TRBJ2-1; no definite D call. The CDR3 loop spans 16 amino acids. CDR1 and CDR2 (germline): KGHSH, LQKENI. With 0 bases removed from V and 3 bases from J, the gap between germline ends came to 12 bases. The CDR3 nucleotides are TGTGCCAGCTCACCACCGAGCTCAAGATACTACAATGAGCAGTTCTTC. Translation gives CASSPPSSRYYNEQFF.

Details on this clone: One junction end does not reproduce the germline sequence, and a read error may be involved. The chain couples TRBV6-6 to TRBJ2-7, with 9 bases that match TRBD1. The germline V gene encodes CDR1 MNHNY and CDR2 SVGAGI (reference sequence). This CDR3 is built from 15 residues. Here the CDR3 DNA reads TGTGCCAGCAGCTACTTTTTGGGACAGGGTTACGAGCAGTACTTC. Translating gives CASSYFLGQGYEQYF.

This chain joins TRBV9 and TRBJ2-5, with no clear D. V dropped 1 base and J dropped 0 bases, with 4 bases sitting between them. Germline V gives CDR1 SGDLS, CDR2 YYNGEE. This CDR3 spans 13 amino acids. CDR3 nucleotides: TGTGCCAGCAGCGTATTAGACCAAGAGACCCAGTACTTC. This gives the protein CASSVLDQETQYF.

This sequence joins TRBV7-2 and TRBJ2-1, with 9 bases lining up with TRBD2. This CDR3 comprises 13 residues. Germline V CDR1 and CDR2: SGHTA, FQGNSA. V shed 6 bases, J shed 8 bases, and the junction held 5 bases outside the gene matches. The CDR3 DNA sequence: TGTGCCAGCAGGCCTAGCGGGATCGATGAGCAGTTCTTC. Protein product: CASRPSGIDEQFF.

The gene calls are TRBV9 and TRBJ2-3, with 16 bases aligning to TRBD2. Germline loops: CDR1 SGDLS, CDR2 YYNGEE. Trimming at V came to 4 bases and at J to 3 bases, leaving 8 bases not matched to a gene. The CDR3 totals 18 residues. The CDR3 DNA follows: TGTGCCAGCAGCAAAACGGGACTAGCGGGAGGGCGGACAGATACGCAGTATTTT. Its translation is CASSKTGLAGGRTDTQYF.

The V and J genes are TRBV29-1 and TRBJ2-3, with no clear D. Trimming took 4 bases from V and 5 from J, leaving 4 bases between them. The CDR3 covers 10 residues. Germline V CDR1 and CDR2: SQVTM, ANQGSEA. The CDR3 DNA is TGCAGCGTTGGTGGAGATACGCAGTATTTT. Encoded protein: CSVGGDTQYF.

The chain's CDR3 is CAWRPGQRGGYTF. The CDR3 nucleotides are TGTGCCTGGAGGCCGGGACAGCGAGGTGGCTACACCTTC. The V call is TRBV30, the J call TRBJ1-2, with TRBD1 matching over 7 bases. The CDR3 extends over 13 amino acids. Germline CDR1 reads GTSNPN; CDR2 reads SVGIG (reference sequence). Trimming removed 3 bases from V and 7 bases from J; junction bases left unmatched: 8.